This T cell receptor beta chain is from a study of human T cells and chemical hapten exposure. Time point meaning: patch test 1, 2 weeks after DPC sensitization. Specified treatment: therapeutic diphenylcyclopropenone sensitization with weekly scalp DPC. TCRdb re-analysed the RACE reads in MiXCR, keeping a single row per CDR3 protein. The sample includes around 120,000 distinct CDR3 sequences, 12% to 15% of them seen just once. The germline gives CDR1 SGHTA, CDR2 FQGNSA. This CDR3 contains 15 residues. V shed 2 bases and J shed 8 bases, with 15 bases lying between them. The table lists this clonotype with a few counts.

The source was whole blood, collected in connection with sensitization to the hapten diphenylcyclopropenone (DPC). This rearrangement joins TRBV7-2 to TRBJ1-4; D possibly corresponds to TRBD1 (6 bases). The receptor was derived from a young man with alopecia areata. Some clones in this sample may be carry-over from other donors' samples. The CDR3: CASSLSGGLSEKLFF. The CDR3 region has the DNA TGTGCCAGCAGCTTATCCGGGGGGCTCAGCGAAAAACTGTTTTTT.